Below, 24 T cell receptor beta chains from the same sample are listed, as sequenced in a study of blood T cell repertoires in COVID-19. Clones were sequenced by immunoSEQ multiplex PCR, and TCRdb holds only the in-frame ones, with some missing. Among about 150,000 clones, approximately 86% were seen once, and the ten largest hold roughly 3.4%. The material sequenced was peripheral blood. All receptors come from a man between 70 and 80 years old with acute or convalescent COVID-19.

The sample holds one count of this clone. This chain joins TRBV6-6 and TRBJ1-2, with 8 nucleotides matching TRBD1. Trimming at V came to 6 bases and at J to 4 bases, leaving 7 bases not matched to a gene. The CDR3 covers 14 residues. CDR1 and CDR2 (germline): MNHNY, SVGAGI (reference sequence). The CDR3 DNA follows: TGTGCCAGCAGCCCTACAGGGGGGGTCTATGGCTACACCTTC. This encodes CASSPTGGVYGYTF.

The chain uses TRBV7-2 and TRBJ1-3, with a tentative D call TRBD1 (6 bases). Trimming left V 8 bases short and J 4 bases short, with 12 bases between. The CDR3 totals 13 residues. Germline CDR1 SGHTA, CDR2 FQGNSA. CDR3 in amino acids: CASRRQGGNTIYF. The DNA for the CDR3 is TGTGCCAGCCGAAGGCAGGGGGGAAACACCATATATTTT.

The chain carries TRBV28 and TRBJ2-7; TRBD2 agrees at 8 bases. The junction had 7 bases not matched to a gene; V was cut back by 6 bases and J by 6 bases. The CDR3 consists of 13 residues. Looked up from germline, CDR1 is MDHEN and CDR2 is SYDVKM. In DNA form, the CDR3 reads TGTGCCAGCAGGGGAGGGACTAGAAGCGAGCAGTACTTC. The encoded protein is CASRGGTRSEQYF.

This clone turned up a few times. This chain connects TRBV28 to TRBJ2-7; 9 bases are shared with TRBD2. This CDR3 region has 14 residues. The junction had 6 bases not matched to a gene; V was cut back by 7 bases and J by 2 bases. The V gene's germline CDR1 is MDHEN and CDR2 SYDVKM. In DNA form, the CDR3 reads TGTGCCAGCAATCCGCTAGCGGGACCCTACGAGCAGTACTTC. As protein: CASNPLAGPYEQYF.

This clone was counted a few times. The rearrangement links TRBV7-3 to TRBJ1-1; possible D gene TRBD1, 6 bases. The CDR3 runs to 17 residues. Germline lookup yields CDR1 SGHTA and CDR2 FQGTGA. Between the trimmed V and J ends, which lost 0 bases and 3 bases, there was a span of 17 bases. The CDR3 sequence is CASSLTGTFLGDTEAFF. In DNA, the CDR3 is TGTGCCAGCAGCTTAACCGGGACATTCCTAGGGGACACTGAAGCTTTCTTT.

The chain couples TRBV5-5 to TRBJ2-2; TRBD1 is a possible D gene (5 bases). Germline V lookup: CDR1 SGHKS, CDR2 YYEKEE (reference sequence). The CDR3 sequence is 14 residues long. V lost 1 base and J lost 6, with 10 bases in between. The CDR3 sequence is CASSLIGAPGELFF. The CDR3 nucleotides read TGTGCCAGCAGCTTGATAGGGGCACCCGGGGAGCTGTTTTTT.

The chain uses TRBV14 and TRBJ2-1, with 9 positions matching TRBD2. After removal of 0 bases from V and 0 bases from J, the junction contained 6 bases not matched to a gene. Germline loops: CDR1 SGHDN, CDR2 FVKESK. The CDR3 covers 18 residues. This CDR3 is CASSQDASGMTSYNEQFF. DNA of the CDR3: TGTGCCAGCAGCCAAGACGCTAGCGGGATGACCTCCTACAATGAGCAGTTCTTC.

The chain uses TRBV7-2 and TRBJ2-7; 8 positions agree with TRBD1. J lost 2 bases, V lost 5 bases, and 8 bases had no gene match. CDR3 size: 15 residues. Per the germline V gene, CDR1 is SGHTA and CDR2 is FQGNSA. In DNA form, the CDR3 reads TGTGCCAGCAGCCAGGGGGCTAGCCGAACCTACGAGCAGTACTTC. It is translated as CASSQGASRTYEQYF.

The V gene is TRBV18, the J gene TRBJ2-4; 7 nucleotides align to TRBD2. After removal of 1 base from V and 0 bases from J, the junction contained 3 bases not matched to a gene. CDR1 is KGHSH, CDR2 LQKENI, per germline. The CDR3 totals 16 residues. The CDR3: CASSPLGGVAKNIQYF. The CDR3 region has the DNA TGTGCCAGCTCACCACTGGGAGGGGTAGCCAAAAACATTCAGTACTTC.

This clone was counted only a few times. J is TRBJ2-1 and V is TRBV5-1, with TRBD2 matching 7 bases. Germline CDR1 is SGHRS and CDR2 is YFSETQ. With 2 bases clipped from V and 4 bases from J, the junction kept 6 bases outside the gene matches. CDR3 length: 15 amino acids. The CDR3 nucleotides are TGCGCCAGCAGCTTCTTGCAGGGAGGGTACAATGAGCAGTTCTTC. It encodes CASSFLQGGYNEQFF.

This clone occurred once. V usage is TRBV7-3 and J usage is TRBJ2-1; 9 bases align to TRBD2. The CDR3 spans 14 residues. Germline V gene lookup returns CDR1 SGHTA and CDR2 FQGTGA. V dropped 5 bases and J dropped 9; count of bases not matched to a gene: 8. For the CDR3, the DNA is TGTGCCAGCAGCGTTAACCTAGCGGGAACTGAGCAGTTCTTC. The encoded protein is CASSVNLAGTEQFF.

The chain uses TRBV9 and TRBJ2-5; the D is unclear. This CDR3 contains 16 residues. The V end lost 0 bases, the J end lost 1 base, and 13 bases lay between the germline ends. The germline V gene has CDR1 SGDLS and CDR2 YYNGEE. The DNA of the CDR3 is TGTGCCAGCAGCGTAGGACTCTCGGCAGTCCAAGAGACCCAGTACTTC. Translation gives CASSVGLSAVQETQYF.

This clone has a handful of counts. The CDR3 nucleotides read TGTGCCAGCAGCGATCATGCCGGGACAGGGGGTTCCGAGCAGTACTTC. Its translation is CASSDHAGTGGSEQYF. The chain recombines TRBV9 with TRBJ2-7, with TRBD1 matching over 11 bases. The CDR3 is 16 residues long. V was pared by 3 bases and J by 6 bases, with 11 bases of the junction left unmatched. Germline CDR1 is SGDLS and CDR2 is YYNGEE.

The CDR3 nucleotides read TGTGCCAGCAGTTTAGACCTACAGGGGAGCTACACCTTC. This gives the protein CASSLDLQGSYTF. The chain couples TRBV12-3 or TRBV12-4 to TRBJ1-2, with 7 bases that match TRBD1. The V segment lost 1 base and the J segment 9 bases; nucleotides outside the gene matches: 5. This CDR3 spans 13 amino acids.

J is TRBJ1-2 and V is TRBV27; 9 bases match TRBD1. Germline-derived CDR1 and CDR2 are MNHEY and SMNVEV (reference sequence). This CDR3 region has 13 residues. V shed 4 bases, J shed 8 bases, and the junction held 5 bases outside the gene matches. The CDR3 nucleotides are TGTGCCAGCAGTTCACAGGGGGCTTGGGGCTACACCTTC. This sequence encodes CASSSQGAWGYTF.

The chain links TRBV3-1 (or the pseudogene TRBV3-2) to TRBJ1-1, with D perhaps matching TRBD1 (6 bases). This CDR3 comprises 14 residues. Germline CDR1 is LGHDT and CDR2 is YNNKEL (reference sequence). The germline V and J ends were trimmed by 4 bases and 1 base, with 10 bases remaining between them. The CDR3 nucleotides read TGTGCCAGCAGCCGCTTGGACAGGAACACTGAAGCTTTCTTT. Translation gives CASSRLDRNTEAFF.

Worth noting for this clone: A read error may produce the germline difference seen at one junction end. The V gene is TRBV7-7, the J gene TRBJ2-1; 7 bases align to TRBD2. This CDR3 comprises 15 residues. The germline CDR1 and CDR2 sequences are SSHAT and FNYEAQ (reference sequence). The CDR3 DNA reads TGTGCTAGCAGCTTAGGACTAGAATCCTACAATGAGCAGTTCTTC. The encoded protein is CASSLGLESYNEQFF.

The chain uses TRBV6-1 and TRBJ2-3; no definite D call. V was shortened by 1 base and J by 14 bases, with 10 bases between the two germline ends. CDR1 MNHNS and CDR2 SASEGT come from the germline V gene. This CDR3 has 11 amino acids. CDR3 region: CASSEGRSVYF. Written as DNA, the CDR3 is TGTGCCAGCAGTGAAGGTCGTAGTGTGTATTTT.

The V call is TRBV24-1, the J call TRBJ2-7; weak D call: TRBD1 (6 bases). Germline CDR1 and CDR2: KGHDR and SFDVKD. The CDR3 loop spans 13 amino acids. Between the trimmed V and J ends, which lost 3 bases and 6 bases, there was a span of 11 bases. The CDR3 region has the DNA TGTGCCACCAGTGATCCACAGGGTCGCGAGCAGTACTTC. Translation gives CATSDPQGREQYF.

This chain joins TRBV11-2 and TRBJ2-3; D may be TRBD1 (5 bases). Germline values: CDR1 SGHAT, CDR2 FQNNGV. The V and J ends lost 0 bases and 5 bases respectively, with 18 bases between them. The CDR3 consists of 17 residues. The CDR3: CASSLDLLTGYIDTQYF. CDR3 sequence (DNA): TGTGCCAGCAGCTTAGATCTCTTAACAGGTTACATAGATACGCAGTATTTT.

This chain uses TRBV5-4 with TRBJ2-3; 9 bases are shared with TRBD2. Germline-derived CDR1 and CDR2 are SGHNT and YYREEE (reference sequence). This CDR3 is 14 amino acids long. V lost 1 base, J lost 6 bases, and 3 bases stayed unmatched. Here the CDR3 reads CASSLKAGGDTQYF. CDR3 bases: TGTGCCAGCAGCTTGAAGGCGGGAGGGGATACGCAGTATTTT.

The rearrangement joins TRBV25-1 to TRBJ2-7; TRBD1 might be the D (6 bases). Germline V gives CDR1 MGHDK, CDR2 SYGVNS. V lost 6 bases, J lost 0 bases, and 9 bases lay in between. The CDR3 is 13 residues long. CDR3 protein: CASRTGYSYEQYF. The DNA for the CDR3 is TGTGCCAGCAGGACAGGATACTCCTACGAGCAGTACTTC.

CDR3 sequence: CASSHLGGALPGELFF. DNA for the CDR3: TGTGCCAGCAGCCACCTCGGGGGGGCGCTCCCCGGGGAGCTGTTTTTT. The chain carries TRBV3-1 (or the pseudogene TRBV3-2) and TRBJ2-2; 8 nucleotides agree with TRBD2. CDR3 length equals 16 residues. V dropped 3 bases and J dropped 6; count of bases not matched to a gene: 9. Germline CDR1 and CDR2: LGHDT and YNNKEL (reference sequence).

The rearrangement links TRBV6-6 to TRBJ2-7; tentatively, D is TRBD1 (5 bases). V dropped 4 bases and J dropped 7 bases, with 17 bases sitting between them. Germline lookup yields CDR1 MNHNY and CDR2 SVGAGI (reference sequence). The CDR3 consists of 14 residues. The CDR3 loop reads CASSSPFTRGEQYF. CDR3 DNA: TGTGCCAGCAGTTCACCTTTTACAAGGGGAGAGCAGTACTTC.